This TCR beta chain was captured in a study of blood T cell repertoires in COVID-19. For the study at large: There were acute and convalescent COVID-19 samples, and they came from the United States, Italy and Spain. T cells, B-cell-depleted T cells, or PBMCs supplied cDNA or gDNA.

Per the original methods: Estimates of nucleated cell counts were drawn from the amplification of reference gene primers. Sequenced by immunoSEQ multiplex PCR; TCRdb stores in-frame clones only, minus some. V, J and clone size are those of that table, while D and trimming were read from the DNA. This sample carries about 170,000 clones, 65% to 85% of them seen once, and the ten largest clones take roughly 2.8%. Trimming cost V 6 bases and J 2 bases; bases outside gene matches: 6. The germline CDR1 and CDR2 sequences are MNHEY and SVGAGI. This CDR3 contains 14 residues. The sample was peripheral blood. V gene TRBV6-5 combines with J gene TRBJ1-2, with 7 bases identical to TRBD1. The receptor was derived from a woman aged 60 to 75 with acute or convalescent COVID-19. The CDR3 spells CASSDSGQNYGYTF. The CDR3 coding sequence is TGTGCCAGCAGCGATTCGGGACAGAACTATGGCTACACCTTC.